This section outlines one T cell receptor (beta chain) sequence together with its context. Authors' data handling: Estimation of nucleated cell counts relied on the amplification of reference gene primers. The method was immunoSEQ multiplex PCR; TCRdb's version includes in-frame clones alone and lacks a portion of them. V and J calls and clone size are those listed in that table; D and trimming were worked out from the DNA. The sample contains tens of thousands of clones, 70% to 90% of which appear only once. Germline V gene data show CDR1 as MNHEY and CDR2 as SVGAGI. The CDR3 consists of 15 residues. V lost 0 bases, J lost 4 bases, and 10 bases lay in between. This specimen belongs to a study of blood T cell repertoires in COVID-19. Study in general: Whether acute or convalescent, the COVID-19 samples came from the United States, Italy and Spain. From T cells, B-cell-depleted T cells, or PBMCs came the material, which was cDNA or gDNA.

The chain couples TRBV6-5 to TRBJ1-5; D gene unclear. The clonotype originates from a man between 50 and 59 years old with acute or convalescent COVID-19. Sequencing used peripheral blood. The CDR3 is CASSYSGQKNQPQHF. The CDR3 DNA reads TGTGCCAGCAGTTACTCGGGCCAGAAAAATCAGCCCCAGCATTTT.